These 19 T cell receptor beta chains were sequenced from one sample in a study of blood T cell repertoires in COVID-19. Libraries were prepared by immunoSEQ multiplex PCR; TCRdb keeps only in-frame clonotypes and omits some of them. The table lists about 18,000 clones, roughly 91% of them singletons. Sequencing used peripheral blood. Source of these receptors: a human donor in a cohort sampled during active COVID-19.

The chain has TRBV4-1 and TRBJ2-1; 10 positions agree with TRBD2. J lost 7 bases, V lost 0 bases, and 6 bases had no gene match. From germline, CDR1 is MGHRA and CDR2 YSYEKL. The CDR3 spans 16 residues. The CDR3 reads CASSQEASGSYNEQFF. CDR3 nucleotide sequence: TGCGCCAGCAGCCAAGAAGCTAGCGGGAGTTATAATGAGCAGTTCTTC.

V gene TRBV5-5 combines with J gene TRBJ2-3; 7 bases are a match to TRBD1. V was clipped by 0 bases and J by 5 bases; unmatched bases: 3. Germline values: CDR1 SGHKS, CDR2 YYEKEE (reference sequence). The CDR3 has 14 amino acids. CDR3 bases: TGTGCCAGCAGCTTGGCAGGGGGTGGAGATACGCAGTATTTT. It is translated as CASSLAGGGDTQYF.

The rearrangement uses TRBV6-6 and TRBJ2-7, with TRBD1 matching 9 bases. After removal of 5 bases from V and 5 bases from J, the junction contained 10 bases not matched to a gene. The CDR3 runs 15 residues. Germline V gene lookup returns CDR1 MNHNY and CDR2 SVGAGI (reference sequence). CDR3 DNA sequence: TGTGCCAGCAGTCCCCCGGGACAGGGTGTCCACGAGCAGTACTTC. Translation gives CASSPPGQGVHEQYF.

This clone appeared a single time. This chain uses TRBV5-4 with TRBJ2-5; 8 positions agree with TRBD2. The CDR3 runs to 15 residues. With V trimmed by 7 bases and J by 3 bases, 11 bases remained unmatched. Germline lookup yields CDR1 SGHNT and CDR2 YYREEE (reference sequence). The DNA for the CDR3 is TGTGCCAGCTCGAATAGACTAGCGACAAAAGAGACCCAGTACTTC. Protein: CASSNRLATKETQYF. The whole variable domain, filled in from reference TRBV5-4 and TRBJ2-5, reads ETGVTQSPTHLIKTRGQQVTLRCSSQSGHNTVSWYQQALGQGPQFIFQYYREEENGRGNFPPRFSGLQFPNYSSELNVNALELDDSALYLCASSNRLATKETQYFGPGTRLLVL.

The chain joins TRBV11-3 to TRBJ2-3; D may be TRBD1 (6 bases). This CDR3 comprises 16 residues. Germline CDR1 and CDR2: SGHNT and YENEEA. With 4 bases removed from V and 4 bases from J, the gap between germline ends came to 18 bases. CDR3 nucleotides: TGTGCCAGCAGCTCCGGGACAAATCTTAAGGCAGATACGCAGTATTTT. As protein: CASSSGTNLKADTQYF.

This sequence joins TRBV10-3 and TRBJ1-6; maybe TRBD1 (6 bases). V was shortened by 2 bases and J by 2 bases, with 10 bases between the two germline ends. Germline V gene lookup returns CDR1 ENHRY and CDR2 SYGVKD. The CDR3 contains 16 residues. In DNA form, the CDR3 reads TGTGCCATCAGTGAGACCAGGGGAACCTATAATTCACCCCTCCACTTT. This gives the protein CAISETRGTYNSPLHF.

The chain has TRBV5-6 and TRBJ1-2; D gene uncertain. Looked up from germline, CDR1 is SGHDT and CDR2 is YYEEEE. The CDR3 has 14 amino acids. With 4 bases removed from V and 1 base from J, the gap between germline ends came to 11 bases. The CDR3 DNA sequence: TGTGCCAGCAGCAGCCGGGTTATTAACTATGGCTACACCTTC. Translating it yields CASSSRVINYGYTF.

The genes are TRBV5-4 and TRBJ2-2, with 7 bases matching TRBD1. Looked up from germline, CDR1 is SGHNT and CDR2 is YYREEE (reference sequence). CDR3 length: 15 residues. Trimming cost V 3 bases and J 2 bases; bases outside gene matches: 4. The CDR3 is CASSWWTGNTGELFF. The DNA of the CDR3 is TGTGCCAGCAGCTGGTGGACAGGAAACACCGGGGAGCTGTTTTTT.

The chain recombines TRBV9 with TRBJ1-6, with 7 bases matching TRBD1. With 1 base clipped from V and 7 bases from J, the junction kept 2 bases outside the gene matches. Germline loops: CDR1 SGDLS, CDR2 YYNGEE. The CDR3 runs to 14 residues. The CDR3 DNA reads TGTGCCAGCAGCGTAAGGGACAGCAATTCACCCCTCCACTTT. It translates to CASSVRDSNSPLHF.

The chain combines TRBV4-1 with TRBJ1-5; D is possibly TRBD1 (6 bases). V was pared by 1 base and J by 3 bases, with 13 bases between. The CDR3 covers 16 residues. Germline CDR1 is MGHRA and CDR2 is YSYEKL. The chain's CDR3 is CASSQGTAKINQPQHF. The CDR3 nucleotides are TGCGCCAGCAGCCAAGGGACAGCCAAGATCAATCAGCCCCAGCATTTT.

This chain links TRBV6-5 with TRBJ1-3, with TRBD1 as a possible D gene (5 bases). Germline CDR1 is MNHEY and CDR2 is SVGAGI. V lost 11 bases, J lost 4 bases, and 15 bases lay in between. CDR3 size: 13 residues. The CDR3 DNA sequence: TGTGCCGCGGGGGGTTTGAGAGGAAACACCATATATTTT. Translated, it gives CAAGGLRGNTIYF.

The V and J genes are TRBV5-1 and TRBJ2-3; 9 nucleotides line up with TRBD2. CDR3 length: 17 residues. In germline, CDR1 is SGHRS, CDR2 YFSETQ. V gave up 0 bases and J gave up 2 bases; unmatched junction bases: 7. The CDR3 sequence: CASSLGGLAGDTDTQYF. The CDR3, as DNA: TGCGCCAGCAGCTTGGGCGGGTTAGCGGGAGACACAGATACGCAGTATTTT.

The chain is built from TRBV19 and TRBJ1-5, with a tentative D call TRBD1 (5 bases). CDR1 LNHDA and CDR2 SQIVND come from the germline V gene (reference sequence). The CDR3 contains 14 residues. V was clipped by 5 bases and J by 3 bases, with 11 bases between them. CDR3 DNA sequence: TGTGCCAGTAGTTATTGGGGGGTCAATCAGCCCCAGCATTTT. Protein sequence: CASSYWGVNQPQHF.

This chain connects TRBV5-4 to TRBJ1-1; the match to TRBD1 covers 10 bases. This CDR3 spans 14 amino acids. The trim removed 4 bases at V and 5 bases at J, leaving 5 bases unmatched. Germline-derived CDR1 and CDR2 are SGHNT and YYREEE (reference sequence). In nucleotides, the CDR3 is TGTGCCAGCAGCCCGACAGGGGGCCGGACTGAAGCTTTCTTT. Translating gives CASSPTGGRTEAFF.

V usage is TRBV10-3 and J usage is TRBJ2-3; D possibly corresponds to TRBD2 (6 bases). The germline V gene has CDR1 ENHRY and CDR2 SYGVKD. The V end was cut by 7 bases, the J end by 0 bases, with 17 bases between. The CDR3 contains 16 residues. CDR3 loop: CAITWDFSSSTDTQYF. DNA of the CDR3: TGTGCCATCACGTGGGACTTCTCCTCTAGCACAGATACGCAGTATTTT.

This chain joins TRBV6-4 and TRBJ2-3, with 11 bases that match TRBD2. Germline V gene sequence: CDR1 MRHNA, CDR2 SNTAGT. The CDR3 loop spans 15 amino acids. V trimming: 6 bases; J trimming: 1 base; junction bases outside the gene matches: 3. The CDR3 region has the DNA TGTGCCAGCAGCCAACTAGCGGGGGGCACAGATACGCAGTATTTT. This sequence encodes CASSQLAGGTDTQYF.

The table lists this clone with a count of one. V and J are TRBV28 and TRBJ2-7; 8 nucleotides agree with TRBD2. The CDR3 is made up of 14 amino acids. The germline gives CDR1 MDHEN, CDR2 SYDVKM. Unmatched junction bases numbered 7, after V lost 6 bases and J lost 3 bases. For the CDR3, the DNA is TGTGCCAGCAGCTACGGGAGGGTAGGCTACGAGCAGTACTTC. Protein: CASSYGRVGYEQYF. The full variable domain, rest sourced from reference TRBV28 and TRBJ2-7, is DVKVTQSSRYLVKRTGEKVFLECVQDMDHENMFWYRQDPGLGLRLIYFSYDVKMKEKGDIPEGYSVSREKKERFSLILESASTNQTSMYLCASSYGRVGYEQYFGPGTRLTVT.

This rearrangement joins TRBV15 to TRBJ1-5; D is ambiguous. The CDR3 covers 14 residues. Trimming removed 9 bases from V and 0 bases from J, with 12 bases in between. Per germline, CDR1 LNHNV and CDR2 YYDKDF (reference sequence). This chain's CDR3 is CATATGYSNQPQHF. CDR3 nucleotides: TGTGCCACAGCCACGGGATATAGCAATCAGCCCCAGCATTTT. Complete variable domain (other parts from reference TRBV15 and TRBJ1-5): DAMVIQNPRYQVTQFGKPVTLSCSQTLNHNVMYWYQQKSSQAPKLLFHYYDKDFNNEADTPDNFQSRRPNTSFCFLDIRSPGLGDTAMYLCATATGYSNQPQHFGDGTRLSIL.

The chain joins TRBV5-1 to TRBJ2-5, with D uncertain. With 6 bases removed from V and 1 base from J, the gap between germline ends came to 16 bases. The CDR3 is 15 residues long. In germline, CDR1 is SGHRS, CDR2 YFSETQ. The CDR3 loop is CASKNILRSQETQYF. The CDR3 DNA reads TGCGCCAGCAAAAATATATTACGGTCCCAAGAGACCCAGTACTTC.